One T cell receptor (beta chain) is described in this entry. Its target is unknown. The data derive from a study of graft-versus-host responses after intestinal transplantation. As for the study in general: In this cohort, recipients had multivisceral, liver-intestinal, or isolated intestinal transplants. Every recipient underwent anti-thymocyte globulin induction, then tacrolimus and steroids for 3 to 4 years.

Study-wide findings and caveats: Researchers found GvH clones in recipient marrow, and some showed up first in ileum or blood. Researchers found peak circulating GvH clone levels linked to early post-transplant HvG declines.

Clones were read by immunoSEQ multiplex PCR, and TCRdb kept only the in-frame ones, dropping some. Of 75,000 to 100,000 clones listed, roughly four fifths are singletons. Per the germline V gene, CDR1 is MNHEY and CDR2 is SMNVEV (reference sequence). V was cut by 5 bases and J by 8 bases, with 18 bases left in between. There are 14 residues in the CDR3. The clonotype comes from a human donor who received an intestinal transplant. The sequencing used unstimulated CD8+ T cells sorted from spleen or lymph node cells, collected before intestinal transplant. This rearrangement joins TRBV27 to TRBJ1-1, with TRBD1 as a possible D gene (6 bases). DNA for the CDR3: TGTGCCAGCAGTCTAAGGGGGGGACTTTTAGAAGCTTTCTTT. Translation: CASSLRGGLLEAFF.